Sequencing of this T cell receptor (beta chain) was carried out in a study of blood T cells in healthy people across ages. About the study: Capture by template switching was about one barcoded beta molecule per two T cells.

In this sample, this clonotype turned up a few times. The antigen is undetermined. Overall study results and limits: Compared with aged donors, long-lived donors showed fewer expanded clones, suggesting selection.

Germline loops: CDR1 SGHTA, CDR2 FQGNSA. The CDR3 runs 15 residues. For the second PCR, which ran for roughly 6 to 12 cycles, a sample-barcoded 5' primer and a J-beta primer mix were used. Per sample, CDR3-containing paired-end reads numbered at least 2.5 million. TCRdb ran MiXCR on the 5' RACE reads and lists one entry per CDR3 protein. The sample carries 270,000 or so distinct CDR3 sequences, 27% recorded once. The source material was blood. The TCR originated in a woman aged 70-85 years in good health. V and J are TRBV7-2 and TRBJ2-5; TRBD1 might be the D (5 bases). The J call may be faulty, since TRBJ2-7 better matches the DNA end. The CDR3 DNA follows: TGTGCCAGCAGCTTAGGCAGGGTAGGGACCTACGAGCAGTACTTC. Protein sequence: CASSLGRVGTYEQYF.